A single sample gave rise to the 11 T cell receptor beta chains below, sequenced in a study of T cell changes during pregnancy in multiple sclerosis. Assay used: immunoSEQ multiplex PCR; TCRdb lists only in-frame clones, some missing. Found here are over 60,000 clones, 90% to 95% of them singletons; the top ten hold roughly 0.94%. The sequencing used peripheral blood, collected in the first trimester of pregnancy. The receptor set was obtained from a female donor with multiple sclerosis, enrolled in a pregnancy study.

The chain joins TRBV10-1 to TRBJ2-7; TRBD1 is a possible D gene (5 bases). CDR1 is WNHNN, CDR2 SYGVQD, per germline (reference sequence). Between the trimmed V and J ends, which lost 5 bases and 1 base, there was a span of 15 bases. The CDR3 loop spans 15 amino acids. The CDR3 spells CASSLTVPPSYEQYF. The DNA of the CDR3 is TGCGCCAGCAGTTTGACAGTTCCTCCTTCCTACGAGCAGTACTTC.

This clone was observed a few times. V is TRBV9 and J is TRBJ1-1; D gene ambiguous. Trimming pared 0 bases from V and 0 bases from J, leaving 12 bases between. Germline V gives CDR1 SGDLS, CDR2 YYNGEE. CDR3 length: 16 residues. CDR3 sequence (DNA): TGTGCCAGCAGCGTAGTTCACCAACTCCTGAACACTGAAGCTTTCTTT. Translating gives CASSVVHQLLNTEAFF.

The chain links TRBV5-1 to TRBJ2-3; 13 positions agree with TRBD2. After removal of 3 bases from V and 2 bases from J, the junction contained 12 bases not matched to a gene. Germline values: CDR1 SGHRS, CDR2 YFSETQ. The CDR3 length is 19 residues. In DNA, the CDR3 is TGCGCCAGCAGCTCTTTCAAACTAGCGGGGGGGAGATCCACAGATACGCAGTATTTT. It is translated as CASSSFKLAGGRSTDTQYF.

J is TRBJ1-3 and V is TRBV2, with 7 bases matching TRBD1. CDR1 is SNHLY and CDR2 is FYNNEI in the germline V gene. V trimming: 7 bases; J trimming: 4 bases; junction bases outside the gene matches: 4. The CDR3 runs 13 residues. The CDR3 DNA is TGTGCCAGCACTCGGGACAGCGGAAACACCATATATTTT. Its translation: CASTRDSGNTIYF.

The chain has TRBV14 and TRBJ2-3; TRBD2 might be the D (5 bases). The CDR3 runs 16 residues. Germline values: CDR1 SGHDN, CDR2 FVKESK. The germline V and J ends were trimmed by 3 bases and 3 bases, with 16 bases remaining between them. This CDR3 is CASSHQTGLNTDTQYF. CDR3 coding DNA: TGTGCCAGCAGCCATCAAACGGGGTTGAATACAGATACGCAGTATTTT.

The V gene is TRBV5-4, the J gene TRBJ1-2; D perhaps matches TRBD1 (6 bases). Germline V CDR1 and CDR2: SGHNT, YYREEE (reference sequence). This CDR3 has 15 amino acids. The V and J ends lost 4 bases and 4 bases respectively, with 17 bases between them. In nucleotides, the CDR3 is TGTGCCAGCAGCCGGGGACAAAACTTCTTCTATGGCTACACCTTC. This codes for CASSRGQNFFYGYTF.

The rearrangement joins TRBV11-3 to TRBJ2-3, with TRBD2 matching 8 bases. The CDR3 is 15 residues long. Per the germline V gene, CDR1 is SGHNT and CDR2 is YENEEA. With 4 bases clipped from V and 6 bases from J, the junction kept 9 bases outside the gene matches. DNA of the CDR3: TGTGCCAGCAGCTCATCCGGGACTAGTCTGGATACGCAGTATTTT. It codes for CASSSSGTSLDTQYF.

The V gene is TRBV5-1, the J gene TRBJ2-3; 13 bases align to TRBD2. Germline values: CDR1 SGHRS, CDR2 YFSETQ. CDR3 length: 17 residues. V lost 3 bases to trimming and J lost 0 bases; unmatched junction nucleotides: 4. This CDR3 reads CASSWGLAGLSTDTQYF. The CDR3 DNA reads TGCGCCAGCAGCTGGGGACTAGCGGGACTCAGCACAGATACGCAGTATTTT.

The chain combines TRBV5-1 with TRBJ2-3, with a tentative D call TRBD2 (6 bases). The CDR3 length is 14 residues. Per the germline V gene, CDR1 is SGHRS and CDR2 is YFSETQ. Trimming took off 1 base at V and 3 bases at J, with 9 bases between the two ends. In nucleotides, the CDR3 is TGCGCCAGCAGCTTGTCTAGCGTAACAGATACGCAGTATTTT. It specifies CASSLSSVTDTQYF. Combining the CDR3 with reference TRBV5-1 and TRBJ2-3 gives the whole variable domain KAGVTQTPRYLIKTRGQQVTLSCSPISGHRSVSWYQQTPGQGLQFLFEYFSETQRNKGNFPGRFSGRQFSNSRSEMNVSTLELGDSALYLCASSLSSVTDTQYFGPGTRLTVL.

This chain links TRBV5-8 with TRBJ2-3; D is perhaps TRBD1 (6 bases). V lost 3 bases and J lost 4, with 12 bases in between. CDR1 and CDR2 (germline): SGHTS, YDEGEE. This CDR3 region has 14 residues. In DNA, the CDR3 is TGTGCCAGCAGCTGGCAACCAGGGGCAGATACGCAGTATTTT. Its translation is CASSWQPGADTQYF.

The rearrangement links TRBV4-2 to TRBJ1-5; the D is unclear. Germline V lookup: CDR1 LGHNA, CDR2 YNFKEQ. The CDR3 has 16 residues. V dropped 4 bases and J dropped 0 bases, with 13 bases sitting between them. For the CDR3, the DNA is TGTGCCAGCAGCCCCGATCTTTCCTATAGCAATCAGCCCCAGCATTTT. Translating it yields CASSPDLSYSNQPQHF.